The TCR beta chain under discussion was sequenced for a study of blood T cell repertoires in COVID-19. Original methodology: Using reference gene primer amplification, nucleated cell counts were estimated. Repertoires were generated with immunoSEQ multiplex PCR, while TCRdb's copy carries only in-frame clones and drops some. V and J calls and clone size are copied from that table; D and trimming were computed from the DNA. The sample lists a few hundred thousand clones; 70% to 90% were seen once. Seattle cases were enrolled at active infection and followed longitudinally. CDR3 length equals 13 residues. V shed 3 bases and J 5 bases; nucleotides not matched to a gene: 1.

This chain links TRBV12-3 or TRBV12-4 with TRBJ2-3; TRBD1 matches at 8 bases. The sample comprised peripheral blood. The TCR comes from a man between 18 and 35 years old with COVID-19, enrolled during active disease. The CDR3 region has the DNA TGTGCCAGCAGTTTTGGGACAGGAGATACGCAGTATTTT. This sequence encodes CASSFGTGDTQYF.